The 25 T cell receptor beta chains below were found in one sample sequenced in a study of beta chain features in type 1 diabetes (dated by TCRdb to 2016 to 2019). No cognate antigen is known for these TCRs. Library prep was done by the immunoSEQ multiplex PCR assay. The entire amount of isolated RNA was reverse transcribed using the High Capacity cDNA Reverse Transcription Kit, so the sequenced TCRB transcripts were expressed ones. TCRdb took this table from immuneACCESS and kept in-frame rearrangements with V and J called. Such tables lack part of the clones; where checked against another copy, unresolved V genes explain under half of the gap, and the rest is unexplained. Recorded for this sample are over 300,000 clones; roughly 9% of them occurred a single time. Of the sample, over 0.95% falls within the top ten clones. General study outcomes and caveats: A moderate but significant shortening of TCRB CDR3 length was observed in type 1 diabetes patients in all four CD4+ subsets.

Sequencing input: central memory CD4+ T cells from blood. The receptors here all came from a man aged 25 to 40 with type 1 diabetes.

Here the CDR3 reads CATLLTGGSYGELFF. In DNA form, the CDR3 reads TGTGCCACCTTATTAACAGGGGGGAGTTACGGGGAGCTGTTTTTT. The rearrangement joins TRBV28 to TRBJ2-2, with 8 bases lining up with TRBD1. CDR1 and CDR2 from the germline V gene are MDHEN and SYDVKM. V gave up 10 bases and J gave up 7 bases; unmatched junction bases: 14. The CDR3 consists of 15 residues.

This clone was recorded a few times. The genes are TRBV6-1 and TRBJ2-3, with D possibly being TRBD1 (6 bases). Germline loops: CDR1 MNHNS, CDR2 SASEGT. The V end was cut by 6 bases, the J end by 0 bases, with 16 bases between. The length of the CDR3 is 16 residues. This CDR3 is CASREFRTASTDTQYF. CDR3 nucleotide sequence: TGTGCCAGCAGAGAATTTAGGACAGCAAGCACAGATACGCAGTATTTT.

This clone was detected a few times. The rearrangement links TRBV7-6 to TRBJ1-6, with D unresolved. There are 14 residues in the CDR3. CDR1 is SGHVS and CDR2 is FNYEAQ in the germline V gene. V was shortened by 5 bases and J by 5 bases, with 10 bases between the two germline ends. The DNA for the CDR3 is TGTGCCAGCAGCCCCGGGGTCGATAATTCACCCCTCCACTTT. Amino acid sequence: CASSPGVDNSPLHF.

The chain is built from TRBV9 and TRBJ2-1; either TRBD1 or TRBD2 may supply D (6 bases each). Per the germline V gene, CDR1 is SGDLS and CDR2 is YYNGEE. Trimming stripped 0 bases from V and 8 bases from J, with 24 bases between. The CDR3 is made up of 18 amino acids. CDR3 sequence: CASSVAGGIGRGVDEQFF. The CDR3 coding sequence is TGTGCCAGCAGCGTAGCTGGAGGGATCGGCAGGGGAGTCGATGAGCAGTTCTTC.

The J gene is TRBJ2-3, the V gene TRBV7-2; 8 bases match TRBD1. CDR1 is SGHTA and CDR2 is FQGNSA in the germline V gene. With 4 bases clipped from V and 8 bases from J, the junction kept 11 bases outside the gene matches. CDR3 length: 15 residues. The CDR3 region is CASSSGTGELFTQYF. CDR3 bases: TGTGCCAGCAGCTCCGGGACAGGAGAACTGTTTACGCAGTATTTT. Full variable domain (outside the CDR3, taken from reference TRBV7-2 and TRBJ2-3): GAGVSQSPSNKVTEKGKDVELRCDPISGHTALYWYRQSLGQGLEFLIYFQGNSAPDKSGLPSDRFSAERTGGSVSTLTIQRTQQEDSAVYLCASSSGTGELFTQYFGPGTRLTVL.

The chain recombines TRBV13 with TRBJ2-6; 9 bases fit TRBD1. Germline assignment: CDR1 PRHDT and CDR2 FYEKMQ (reference sequence). V was clipped by 4 bases and J by 2 bases; unmatched bases: 9. CDR3 length: 18 residues. The CDR3 DNA reads as TGTGCCAGCAGCTCCACCGGGACAGGGCCCACTGGGGCCAACGTCCTGACTTTC. It encodes CASSSTGTGPTGANVLTF.

This clone was seen only a few times. At one of its ends the junction is not consistent with the germline gene, which may arise from a read error. V is TRBV4-1 and J is TRBJ1-5; no firm D call. In germline, CDR1 is MGHRA, CDR2 YSYEKL. The CDR3 totals 14 residues. The CDR3 protein is CASSQDLRASLQTF. CDR3 nucleotides: TGCGCCAGCAGCCAAGATCTACGGGCCTCGCTTCAAACTTTC.

The rearrangement uses TRBV6-6 and TRBJ1-1; D is undetermined. This CDR3 contains 14 residues. Germline loops: CDR1 MNHNY, CDR2 SVGAGI (reference sequence). Trimming took off 2 bases at V and 3 bases at J, with 10 bases between the two ends. Here the CDR3 reads CASSYGQLDTEAFF. In DNA form, the CDR3 reads TGTGCCAGCAGTTACGGGCAGCTCGACACTGAAGCTTTCTTT.

A few counts support this clone. The chain employs TRBV5-6 and TRBJ1-5; unclear D gene. The CDR3 length is 15 residues. Trimming took off 0 bases at V and 0 bases at J, with 7 bases between the two ends. The germline gives CDR1 SGHDT, CDR2 YYEEEE. In nucleotides, the CDR3 is TGTGCCAGCAGCTTGGACGCAAATAGCAATCAGCCCCAGCATTTT. This gives the protein CASSLDANSNQPQHF.

This clone has ten or more counts. The chain employs TRBV7-2 and TRBJ1-1; 7 nucleotides align to TRBD1. This CDR3 spans 13 amino acids. J gave up 3 bases and V 3 bases, and 1 base lay outside the gene matches. Germline lookup yields CDR1 SGHTA and CDR2 FQGNSA. CDR3 DNA: TGTGCCAGCAGCTTGACAGGGCACACTGAAGCTTTCTTT. Translated: CASSLTGHTEAFF.

This clone occurred a few times. The chain uses TRBV11-2 and TRBJ1-2; 10 nucleotides match TRBD1. Germline V gives CDR1 SGHAT, CDR2 FQNNGV. This CDR3 has 13 residues. V lost 6 bases to trimming and J lost 6 bases; unmatched junction nucleotides: 4. CDR3 bases: TGTGCCAGCAGTCCGGACAGGGGGAATGGCTACACCTTC. Protein sequence: CASSPDRGNGYTF.

This clone was picked up a small number of times. CDR3 DNA sequence: TGTGCCAGCAGCCCGGGACAGCGTTTCTACGAGCAGTACTTC. It encodes CASSPGQRFYEQYF. The chain couples TRBV13 to TRBJ2-7; TRBD1 matches 7 bases. The CDR3 has 14 residues. Germline lookup yields CDR1 PRHDT and CDR2 FYEKMQ (reference sequence). The V and J ends lost 5 bases and 3 bases, in that order; junction bases with no gene match: 7.

This rearrangement joins TRBV6-4 to TRBJ2-3, with 12 bases identical to TRBD2. The V segment lost 6 bases and the J segment 2 bases; nucleotides outside the gene matches: 6. Germline loops: CDR1 MRHNA, CDR2 SNTAGT. This CDR3 contains 16 residues. CDR3 in amino acids: CASRRLAGELTDTQYF. In DNA form, the CDR3 reads TGTGCCAGCAGAAGACTAGCGGGGGAGCTCACAGATACGCAGTATTTT.

The gene calls are TRBV11-2 and TRBJ1-3, with D uncertain. The CDR3 sequence is 15 residues long. V was shortened by 2 bases and J by 0 bases, with 8 bases between the two germline ends. Germline CDR1 reads SGHAT; CDR2 reads FQNNGV. Written as DNA, the CDR3 is TGTGCCAGCAGCTTAAACCGGTACTCTGGAAACACCATATATTTT. Translation gives CASSLNRYSGNTIYF. The variable domain in full, with the rest retrieved from reference TRBV11-2 and TRBJ1-3, is EAGVAQSPRYKIIEKRQSVAFWCNPISGHATLYWYQQILGQGPKLLIQFQNNGVVDDSQLPKDRFSAERLKGVDSTLKIQPAKLEDSAVYLCASSLNRYSGNTIYFGEGSWLTVV.

This clone occurred a few times. CDR3 loop: CASSDTGALNNEQFF. The CDR3 DNA is TGCGCCAGCAGTGACACGGGAGCGCTGAACAATGAGCAGTTCTTC. The J gene is TRBJ2-1, the V gene TRBV10-1; weak D call: TRBD2 (6 bases). V was shortened by 3 bases and J by 5 bases, with 14 bases between the two germline ends. This CDR3 region has 15 residues. From germline, CDR1 is WNHNN and CDR2 SYGVQD (reference sequence).

This clone showed up just a few times. The rearrangement uses TRBV4-3 and TRBJ2-5; perhaps TRBD2 as D (6 bases). The DNA end lines up better with TRBJ2-7; the J call may be wrong. The germline V gene encodes CDR1 LGHNA and CDR2 YSLEER. The length of the CDR3 is 15 residues. The CDR3 sequence: CASSQLLGGSYEQYF. CDR3 DNA sequence: TGCGCCAGCAGCCAGTTGCTGGGGGGATCCTACGAGCAGTACTTC.

This clone came up a few times. The genes are TRBV29-1 and TRBJ1-4; a weak D match, TRBD1 (6 bases). CDR3 length equals 14 residues. The V gene's germline CDR1 is SQVTM and CDR2 ANQGSEA. Trimming took off 4 bases at V and 4 bases at J, with 13 bases between the two ends. As DNA, the CDR3 is TGCAGCGTTGCCAGGGGCCCTATTAATGAAAAACTGTTTTTT. Protein product: CSVARGPINEKLFF.

This clone showed up just a few times. This chain links TRBV28 with TRBJ1-5; 10 nucleotides line up with TRBD1. V shed 7 bases and J 3 bases; nucleotides not matched to a gene: 6. CDR1 and CDR2 from the germline V gene are MDHEN and SYDVKM. The CDR3 covers 15 residues. Here the CDR3 reads CASTRQGAVNQPQHF. For the CDR3, the DNA is TGTGCCAGCACCAGACAGGGGGCGGTCAATCAGCCCCAGCATTTT.

This clone was seen a handful of times. This sequence joins TRBV29-1 and TRBJ1-1; a possible D gene is TRBD1 (6 bases). The CDR3 sequence is 15 residues long. Trimming shortened V by 0 bases and J by 5 bases, and 16 bases separated the two germline ends. Germline CDR1 reads SQVTM; CDR2 reads ANQGSEA. CDR3 sequence reads: CSVEDPGRGGTEAFF. Written as DNA, the CDR3 is TGCAGCGTTGAAGATCCGGGCAGGGGTGGAACTGAAGCTTTCTTT.

This chain connects TRBV5-1 to TRBJ2-5; TRBD1 matches at 8 bases. This CDR3 region has 15 residues. The ends lost 4 bases at V and 1 base at J; junction bases unmatched: 6. CDR1 SGHRS and CDR2 YFSETQ come from the germline V gene. In DNA, the CDR3 is TGCGCCAGCAGCGCACCGGACAGGGTCCAAGAGACCCAGTACTTC. Translating it yields CASSAPDRVQETQYF. Complete variable domain (other parts from reference TRBV5-1 and TRBJ2-5): KAGVTQTPRYLIKTRGQQVTLSCSPISGHRSVSWYQQTPGQGLQFLFEYFSETQRNKGNFPGRFSGRQFSNSRSEMNVSTLELGDSALYLCASSAPDRVQETQYFGPGTRLLVL.

V gene TRBV7-4 combines with J gene TRBJ2-7; D not resolved. V shed 2 bases and J shed 3 bases, with 23 bases lying between them. Germline CDR1 is SGHVT and CDR2 is SQSDAQ. The CDR3 is 18 residues long. The DNA for the CDR3 is TGTGCCAGCAGCTTACTGCCTGAAATCAGAGCATCCCTCTACGAGCAGTACTTC. Encoded protein: CASSLLPEIRASLYEQYF.

The chain carries TRBV2 and TRBJ1-2; TRBD1 matches 7 bases. The length of the CDR3 is 15 residues. Germline-derived CDR1 and CDR2 are SNHLY and FYNNEI. The trim removed 7 bases at V and 3 bases at J, leaving 11 bases unmatched. Written as DNA, the CDR3 is TGTGCCAGCATAGCTATGACAGGGATTTACTATGGCTACACCTTC. It is translated as CASIAMTGIYYGYTF.

This clone has more than one count but fewer than ten. This chain uses TRBV4-3 with TRBJ1-2; D is unclear. The germline gives CDR1 LGHNA, CDR2 YSLEER. Trimming removed 4 bases from V and 7 bases from J, with 19 bases in between. This CDR3 is built from 15 residues. CDR3 protein: CASSLSVYNNAGYTF. Written as DNA, the CDR3 is TGCGCCAGCAGCCTTTCGGTATACAACAATGCTGGCTACACCTTC.

In its sample, this clone was seen a few times. The chain links TRBV4-3 to TRBJ2-3; 12 nucleotides align to TRBD2. The V gene end was trimmed by 0 bases and the J gene end by 1 base; junction bases not matched to a gene: 2. Germline V gives CDR1 LGHNA, CDR2 YSLEER. The CDR3 contains 17 residues. The CDR3, as DNA: TGCGCCAGCAGCCAAGATAGGACTAGCGGGGGCACAGATACGCAGTATTTT. Translation gives CASSQDRTSGGTDTQYF.

This chain links TRBV19 with TRBJ2-2; either TRBD1 or TRBD2 may fit D (5 bases each). Trimming left V 7 bases short and J 0 bases short, with 9 bases between. The CDR3 contains 14 residues. Germline V lookup: CDR1 LNHDA, CDR2 SQIVND (reference sequence). The CDR3 loop is CASIGTPNTGELFF. CDR3 DNA sequence: TGTGCCAGTATTGGGACCCCGAACACCGGGGAGCTGTTTTTT.